The T cell receptor beta chain described here comes from a study of blood T cell repertoires in COVID-19. Study-level background: Spain, Italy and the United States supplied samples that represented acute and convalescent COVID-19.

Profiled with immunoSEQ multiplex PCR; TCRdb holds only in-frame clones, not every one. The repertoire holds approximately 82,000 clones, with over 75% as singletons. V dropped 0 bases and J dropped 0 bases, with 10 bases sitting between them. CDR3 size: 17 residues. Germline V gene lookup returns CDR1 SGHDT and CDR2 YYEEEE. V usage is TRBV5-6 and J usage is TRBJ2-6; D remains ambiguous. This TCR was sampled from a human donor in a cohort sampled during active COVID-19. The sequencing sample was made of peripheral blood. CDR3 sequence reads: CASSLGQRLSGANVLTF. The CDR3 bases are TGTGCCAGCAGCTTGGGTCAGAGGCTCTCTGGGGCCAACGTCCTGACTTTC.